The sequence of this TCR beta chain was determined in a study of shared clonotypes between healthy human individuals. Sequencing was performed with immunoSEQ multiplex PCR; in TCRdb, only in-frame clones are kept and a portion is missing. The sample carries some 2,000,000 clones, about 95% recorded once. CD8 cells classed as naive were CD45RO-negative and positively selected for CCR7, excluding terminally differentiated effector memory CD45RA+ cells. Sample: naive CD8+ T cells sorted from blood. This TCR was sampled from a young man in good health.

The DNA for the CDR3 is TGCGCCAGCGGGGTCCAGGCAGGCTTTTCCTACGAGCAGTACTTC. Encoded protein: CASGVQAGFSYEQYF. This chain connects TRBV4-1 to TRBJ2-7; D is ambiguous. The CDR3 contains 15 residues. V was trimmed by 8 bases and J by 1 base, leaving 18 bases between them. Germline lookup yields CDR1 MGHRA and CDR2 YSYEKL.